What follows is one T cell receptor beta chain and its context. This receptor's antigen is unknown. No quality values exist for individual bases; no much larger clone is one base distant. Spanning cysteine to phenylalanine, the CDR3 consists of 13 amino acids. The kept DNA is CDR3 alone, 39 bases in frame from the first base. CDR1 and CDR2 are read off the germline V gene as MNHEY and SVGAGI. V is cut by 7 bases and J by 13 bases, and the space between the germline ends is 20 bases. The sample comes from a study of cytomegalovirus exposure and HLA in healthy donors (dated by TCRdb to 2016 to 2017). Study-wide context: In an earlier analysis of about 560 of the donors, under 300 Gb of sequence data and about 110 million unique TCR beta sequences from approximately 180 million T cells were reported. Approximately 310 gigabases of sequencing data and approximately 84 million unique TCR sequences were included in an early release covering about 700 HLA-typed donors. Of the roughly 390 genotyped donors, roughly 80% were placed in the genetic ancestry cluster associated with self-reported Caucasian donors. The study aimed to test whether cataloging public T cell receptors could reveal signatures of past pathogen exposure. The study profiled the T cell repertoires of 666 subjects by immunosequencing and related them to cytomegalovirus serostatus. In addition to the first cohort of around 670 subjects, a separate validation cohort of over 90 different subjects was used. To predict cytomegalovirus infection status, the study combined high-throughput TCR immunosequencing, statistical association of individual TCRs with disease status, and machine learning. In a later analysis, previously published TCR beta repertoires from some 640 donors were re-analyzed and high-resolution HLA genotyping was added so that TCR occurrence patterns could be studied. The later analysis used no new phenotypic data to find candidate immune exposures, relying instead on TCR beta sequences and their occurrence across donors. In an earlier analysis of a few hundred of the donors, high-throughput TCR beta sequencing was used to judge whether each TCR beta V gene segment behaved as functional or pseudogenic. Donor age, sex, ethnicity and CMV serostatus were compiled together with the repertoire data. A later genetic analysis took genome-wide SNP genotypes for about three fifths of the 666 donors and used that subset as a discovery cohort. Every repertoire in the discovery cohort had been generated on one and the same sequencing platform. Class I and class II HLA loci were covered by the typing at four-digit resolution. Typing coverage varied by locus: roughly 629-630 donors for A, B, C, DRB1 and DQB1; approximately 500 for DQA1; approximately 570 for DPA1; roughly 470 for DPB1. Because of strong linkage in the cohort, roughly five DR-DQ haplotypes were treated as single units for association and clustering. Among around 400 genotyped donors of the cohort, an average of around 240,000 unique TCR beta nucleotide sequences were sequenced per donor, roughly 20% of them non-productive.

Summary of the overall study and its limitations: Specific HLA alleles were associated with around 18,000 TCR beta sequences at a false discovery rate of 0.05 in a later analysis. An earlier analysis of around 600 of the donors showed that most TCR beta V segments appeared in productive rearrangements either about 90% or about 30% of the time, which broadly matched IMGT annotations. Cytomegalovirus status was reported to be diagnosed by the classifier with high specificity and sensitivity in both the original and validation cohorts. A further reported finding was that TCR beta sequences accurately predicted the HLA-A and HLA-B alleles for most subjects in the first cohort. A later analysis found that most CMV-associated TCR beta chains appeared HLA-restricted, with HLA associations seemingly driven largely by CMV exposure. In the study, some 160 TCR beta chains were listed as associated with cytomegalovirus. Most TCR sequences were observed very rarely across donors, whereas some public TCRs were present in many individuals. Only TCR beta chains were sequenced in this cohort, and the absence of alpha or paired-chain data limited detectable features. Because some donors lacked HLA typing at each locus, the association tests relied only on the typed subset. A later analysis found that TCR association rates varied across HLA loci, with DRB1 alleles showing the most associated TCRs and HLA-C alleles the fewest. Because counts were too low, roughly 16 rarely observed V segments, including chromosome 9 orphons, were excluded from the earlier analysis of several hundred of the donors. Linkage disequilibrium might explain the correlated functional status among segregating V segments, but an unknown experimental factor could not be ruled out. According to the authors, the approach could potentially be generalized to other disease states and immunological phenotypes. Immune exposure information for the cohort was limited to CMV serostatus. Some IMGT-functional V segments, including TRBV6-2 and TRBV6-3, could not be told apart with the 87-base-pair reads, so those segments were excluded. V-gene and J-gene trimming of TCR beta chains was associated with a missense DCLRE1C variant in a later genetic analysis, and the association was replicated in an independent cohort. In a later analysis, several top co-occurrence clusters were reported to appear linked to parvovirus B19, influenza, CMV and Epstein-Barr virus. When HLA alleles, especially DR and DQ, strongly co-occurred, TCR associations were difficult to assign to individual alleles. In vitro tests confirmed that a few of the cytomegalovirus-associated TCR beta chains recognize cytomegalovirus antigens. In a later genetic analysis, fewer N-insertions in productive TCRs were reported among donors in an Asian-associated ancestry cluster than the roughly 710-donor mean. In a later analysis, HLA-associated TCR beta chains were found to be more clonally expanded and to have lower generation probabilities than equally common non-associated chains. Roughly uniform sequencing depth across donors was assumed in presence/absence analyses, although this assumption may not hold. A cluster of highly shared sequence variants was judged likely to represent a technical artifact of the sequencing pipeline.

The method behind the library was the immunoSEQ multiplex PCR assay. The multiplex PCR relied on a mix of 60 forward primers for TCR Vbeta segments and 13 reverse primers for TCR Jbeta segments. The CDR3 region of rearranged TCR beta genes was amplified from genomic DNA by a multiplex PCR assay. On the Illumina HiSeq System, the amplified TCR beta libraries were sequenced as 87-base-pair reads. The study's own analysis went as follows. Across the 600 to 700 repertoires, a later analysis counted around 80 million unique TCR beta chains, around 11 million of which were shared by at least two donors. Raw reads were error-corrected and collapsed into unique sequences with a nearest-neighbor algorithm that merged closely related sequences to remove PCR and sequencing errors. CDR3 sequences were aligned to IMGT reference sequences to assign V, D and J gene segments. For a sequence to be retained, at least a six-nucleotide match to both a V gene segment and a J gene segment was required. Rearrangements were classified as productive when the CDR3 lacked stop codons and remained in frame with V and J, and all other rearrangements were classified as non-productive. CDR3 was defined according to IMGT convention as the region running from the second conserved V-encoded cysteine to the conserved J-encoded phenylalanine. Sequences without an unambiguous match to a single V gene segment were excluded from the earlier analysis of about 640 of the donors. An earlier analysis of several hundred of the donors called V segments functional above 56.7% productive rearrangements and segregating when the between-donor standard deviation exceeded 5%. A statistical classification framework was built to diagnose cytomegalovirus status from the catalog of TCR beta chain sequences. In a later analysis, TCR nucleotide sequences were compared against IMGT/GENE-DB human TR gene sequences so that V and J genes could be assigned. In a later analysis, CDR3 sequences and most-parsimonious VDJ recombination scenarios were assigned using the TCRdist pipeline. In a later analysis, every TCR beta chain was defined by the combination of its CDR3 amino acid sequence and its V-gene family, and reads without a unique V-gene family were dropped. To address suspected cross-contamination and a sequencing artifact, a later analysis removed approximately 590 highly shared, low-generation-probability nucleotide sequences. In a later analysis, a clonal expansion index was calculated for each public chain from normalized within-repertoire ranks of inferred template counts. In a later analysis, generation probabilities were computed with a VDJ recombination model fitted to out-of-frame rearrangements, and the resulting probabilities were checked against IGoR. In a later analysis, hypergeometric tests were used to score TCR-TCR, TCR-HLA and TCR-CMV co-occurrence, with a repertoire-size bias correction applied to TCR pairs. In a later analysis, false discovery rates were estimated by permuting HLA or CMV assignments 20 times. In a later analysis, co-occurring TCRs were grouped using DBSCAN, with TCRdist sequence similarity added in when clustering inside HLA-allele-positive subsets. Repertoires with fewer than 30,000 or more than 120,000 public chains, plus five repertoires with anomalous nucleotide sharing, were excluded from co-occurrence clustering. In TCRdb, the immuneACCESS table is reduced to in-frame sequences with V and J assigned. These tables do not hold every clone; where another copy was compared, an unresolved V gene accounts for under half, and the others remain unexplained. D and trimming were read from the DNA, whereas the V and J calls and clone size are those reported in that table. This sample is represented by 200,000 to 250,000 clones; around 85% of them were singletons. The ten largest clones add up to under 0.25% of the sample.

The cohort comprised some 730 healthy bone marrow donors. Cohort members were all nominally healthy when sampled, although unrecorded immune exposures were likely present. The donor tested CMV seronegative, placing the donor among the roughly 340 seronegative members of the cohort. Every donor gave a peripheral blood sample, and the peripheral blood mononuclear cells from that sample were used for TCR beta sequencing. Genomic DNA was extracted from the blood cell samples with the Qiagen DNeasy Blood Extraction Kit. The receptor comes from a girl aged 2-9 years in good health and CMV-seronegative. Recombination connected TRBV6-5 to TRBJ2-1; too little of a D gene remains to name it. Source material: PBMCs. The CDR3: CASKKFPAPTQFF. The DNA sequence is given as TGTGCCAGCAAAAAATTTCCGGCCCCGACACAGTTCTTC.